The rows below give T cell receptor beta chains drawn from one sample of a study of blood T cell repertoires in COVID-19. The repertoire was sequenced with immunoSEQ multiplex PCR; TCRdb's copy has only in-frame clones and lacks some. The table shows just over 95,000 clones, with 70% to 90% occurring only once. Sequenced input: peripheral blood. The receptors derive from a man aged 60 to 69 with acute or convalescent COVID-19. The CDR3 runs from the conserved cysteine through the conserved F or W. A D gene is named only where the DNA matches it firmly. Clone size is not always given. Where it is, it says once, few, many or a class for expanded clones.

j_call v_call d_call clone_size cdr3_nt cdr3_aa
TRBJ2-1 TRBV3-1/TRBV3-2 TRBD2 . TGTGCCAGCAGCCAAGATCCGGGACTAGCGGGATCAAGACTCAATGAGCAGTTCTTC CASSQDPGLAGSRLNEQFF
TRBJ2-5 TRBV11-2 . . TGTGCCAGCAGGCGAGGACAGCAAGAGACCCAGTACTTC CASRRGQQETQYF
TRBJ1-4 TRBV6-5 . once TGTGCCAGCAGTTACGTAGGGGGGGCTAATGAAAAACTGTTTTTT CASSYVGGANEKLFF
TRBJ1-1 TRBV7-8 . . TGTGCCAGCAGCTTAGGGGCTACTGCGAACACTGAAGCTTTCTTT CASSLGATANTEAFF
TRBJ1-5 TRBV11-3 . . TGTGCCAGCAGCTCAGCCCCAGGGGGCAATCAGCCCCAGCATTTT CASSSAPGGNQPQHF
TRBJ2-2 TRBV15 . . TGTGCCACCAGCAGAGGGCCCGCGAACACCGGGGAGCTGTTTTTT CATSRGPANTGELFF
TRBJ1-2 TRBV27 . . TGTGCCAGCAGTTTAAGGGTATCGGGGGGCTACACCTTC CASSLRVSGGYTF
TRBJ1-3 TRBV30 TRBD1 . TGTGCCTCGGGGACAGGGGGAGGAAACACCATATATTTT CASGTGGGNTIYF
TRBJ2-2 TRBV19 . . TGTGCCAGTAGTATTAGATCGGTGGCTAGCATTACGAACACCGGGGAGCTGTTTTTT CASSIRSVASITNTGELFF
TRBJ1-2 TRBV27 . once TGTGCCAGCAGTTTAACGGGTCCTACTAACTATGGCTACACCTTC CASSLTGPTNYGYTF
TRBJ2-3 TRBV27 TRBD2 . TGTGCCAGCCGTTGGGACTATAACACAGATACGCAGTATTTT CASRWDYNTDTQYF
TRBJ2-5 TRBV7-7 TRBD2 . TGTGCTAGCAGCTTAGTAACGCCATCTAGCGGGGGGGCCGCGGAGACCCAGTACTTC CASSLVTPSSGGAAETQYF
TRBJ2-7 TRBV3-1/TRBV3-2 . few TGTGCCAGCAGCCTTGGGGCCTCCTACGAGCAGTACTTC CASSLGASYEQYF
TRBJ1-4 TRBV19 . . TGTGCCAGTAGTGACAGACCTCCGCGAGAAAAACTGTTTTTT CASSDRPPREKLFF
TRBJ1-2 TRBV19 . . TGTGCCAGTAGTATATCCGACAGCCTGATCTATGGCTACACCTTC CASSISDSLIYGYTF
TRBJ1-1 TRBV7-9 . once TGTGCCAGCAGCTTAGCGTCGGGGGGGCGGGATGAAGCTTTCTTT CASSLASGGRDEAFF
TRBJ1-2 TRBV2 . . TGTGCCAGCAGTTCCAGGGCGGCTGGCTACACCTTC CASSSRAAGYTF
TRBJ2-1 TRBV27 . . TGTGCCAGCAGTTTATCGAGTGGGCTAGCTGGCAATGAGCAGTTCTTC CASSLSSGLAGNEQFF
TRBJ1-5 TRBV11-2 . . TGTGCCAGCAGCTTTCAGGGTCAGAGCAATCAGCCCCAGCATTTT CASSFQGQSNQPQHF
TRBJ2-3 TRBV5-1 . . TGCGCCAGCAGCCTGGTTGGCGGGGTTAGCACAGATACGCAGTATTTT CASSLVGGVSTDTQYF
TRBJ1-5 TRBV6-2/TRBV6-3 . few TGTGCCAGCAGTTACCAAGGGGGCAATCAGCCCCAGCATTTT CASSYQGGNQPQHF
TRBJ1-2 TRBV5-6 TRBD1 once TGTGCCAGCAGCTTGGGGACAGGGATGGGAGGCTACACCTTC CASSLGTGMGGYTF
TRBJ1-4 TRBV7-2 . . TGTGCCAGCAGCTTAGACAGGTTCAATGAAAAACTGTTTTTT CASSLDRFNEKLFF
TRBJ1-1 TRBV30 TRBD1 . TGTGCCTGGAGTTTAGGCGGACAGGCTGAAGCTTTCTTT CAWSLGGQAEAFF
TRBJ2-2 TRBV5-1 TRBD1 . TGCGCCAGCAGCACCACTCTACAGGGGGCGAGCACCGGGGAGCTGTTTTTT CASSTTLQGASTGELFF
TRBJ2-1 TRBV7-2 TRBD2 . TGTGCCAGCAGCACTAGCGGGAGCAATGAGCAGTTCTTC CASSTSGSNEQFF
TRBJ2-1 TRBV11-3 . . TGTGCCAGCAGCTCCAACCCGCCCTATATAAGCTCCTACAATGAGCAGTTCTTC CASSSNPPYISSYNEQFF